This entry lists 24 T cell receptor beta chains sequenced from one sample in a study of OX40 agonist ivuxolimab in advanced cancers. Clones were read by immunoSEQ multiplex PCR, and TCRdb kept only the in-frame ones, dropping some. The table records fewer than 40,000 clones, under 80% of them present only once. Sequenced here: CD4+ or CD8+ T cells sorted from blood, sampled in a trial of the OX40 agonist ivuxolimab. These receptors all stem from an adult with an advanced solid tumor such as melanoma, head and neck, liver or kidney cancer.

The genes are TRBV25-1 and TRBJ2-1; 11 nucleotides match TRBD1. Germline CDR1 and CDR2: MGHDK and SYGVNS. V trimming: 4 bases; J trimming: 4 bases; junction bases outside the gene matches: 6. The CDR3 has 16 residues. The CDR3 DNA reads TGTGCCAGCAGTGGCTGGACAGGGGGCGTTTACAATGAGCAGTTCTTC. Translated: CASSGWTGGVYNEQFF.

The chain couples TRBV21-1 to TRBJ1-1; the D call of TRBD1 is as the table states it, not checked on the DNA. TRBV21-1 is an annotated pseudogene. CDR3 size: 13 residues. The CDR3 DNA follows: TGTGCCAGCAGCAAAGACAGGGACACTGAAGCTTTCTTT. Amino acid sequence: CASSKDRDTEAFF.

The CDR3 DNA follows: TGTGCCAGCAGCTTACCGACTAGCGGGGGATCAGATACGCAGTATTTT. Its protein product is CASSLPTSGGSDTQYF. The chain links TRBV7-3 to TRBJ2-3, with 12 nucleotides matching TRBD2. There are 16 residues in the CDR3. CDR1 and CDR2 from the germline V gene are SGHTA and FQGTGA. Unmatched junction bases numbered 4, after V lost 2 bases and J lost 4 bases.

The chain has TRBV11-2 and TRBJ2-2; D is ambiguous. The CDR3 covers 16 residues. The V gene lost 2 bases and the J gene lost 3 bases, with 13 bases spanning the gap. The germline gives CDR1 SGHAT, CDR2 FQNNGV. CDR3 nucleotide sequence: TGTGCCAGCAGCTTACTCTTGGGCCCGGACACCGGGGAGCTGTTTTTT. It codes for CASSLLLGPDTGELFF.

The rearrangement uses TRBV29-1 and TRBJ2-2; D may be TRBD2 (6 bases). The CDR3 is 15 residues long. Germline-derived CDR1 and CDR2 are SQVTM and ANQGSEA. The V end was cut by 1 base, the J end by 4 bases, with 13 bases between. The CDR3: CSVEGREESTGELFF. The CDR3 DNA is TGCAGCGTTGAAGGCAGGGAGGAAAGCACCGGGGAGCTGTTTTTT.

This chain connects TRBV19 to TRBJ1-2; no clear D gene. The CDR3 contains 13 residues. V dropped 8 bases and J dropped 8 bases, with 18 bases sitting between them. Germline CDR1 LNHDA, CDR2 SQIVND (reference sequence). CDR3 DNA sequence: TGTGCCAGTGGAGACTCCAAAGGCTACGGCTACACCTTC. Protein: CASGDSKGYGYTF.

The chain carries TRBV18 and TRBJ1-5; 7 positions agree with TRBD1. CDR1 is KGHSH and CDR2 is LQKENI in the germline V gene. This CDR3 is built from 14 residues. V lost 2 bases to trimming and J lost 2 bases; unmatched junction nucleotides: 0. The CDR3 loop reads CASSPGTGNQPQHF. The CDR3 DNA reads as TGTGCCAGCTCACCAGGGACAGGCAATCAGCCCCAGCATTTT.

CDR3 loop: CASSALRNTEAFF. For the CDR3, the DNA is TGTGCCAGCAGCGCCCTTCGGAACACTGAAGCTTTCTTT. This sequence joins TRBV7-8 and TRBJ1-1; no clear D gene. V lost 5 bases, J lost 1 base, and 8 bases lay in between. The germline V gene has CDR1 SGHVS and CDR2 FQNEAQ. The CDR3 length is 13 residues.

The chain links TRBV30 to TRBJ2-7; D is ambiguous. This CDR3 contains 15 residues. V dropped 0 bases and J dropped 3 bases, with 15 bases sitting between them. The germline V gene encodes CDR1 GTSNPN and CDR2 SVGIG (reference sequence). The CDR3 DNA is TGTGCCTGGAGTGTAGATGTTTTACGGGTCTACGAGCAGTACTTC. It translates to CAWSVDVLRVYEQYF. The full variable domain, its missing parts supplied by reference TRBV30 and TRBJ2-7, is SQTIHQWPATLVQPVGSPLSLECTVEGTSNPNLYWYRQAAGRGLQLLFYSVGIGQISSEVPQNLSASRPQDRQFILSSKKLLLSDSGFYLCAWSVDVLRVYEQYFGPGTRLTVT.

This clone was seen more than once but under ten times. The chain carries TRBV4-1 and TRBJ2-3; D is ambiguous. This CDR3 is built from 13 residues. Trimming stripped 1 base from V and 7 bases from J, with 9 bases between. Looked up from germline, CDR1 is MGHRA and CDR2 is YSYEKL. The chain's CDR3 is CASSQAALYTQYF. The CDR3 DNA reads as TGCGCCAGCAGCCAAGCCGCCCTTTATACGCAGTATTTT.

The rearrangement joins TRBV9 to TRBJ2-7; 9 bases are shared with TRBD1. There are 17 residues in the CDR3. Germline CDR1 reads SGDLS; CDR2 reads YYNGEE. V lost 4 bases, J lost 0 bases, and 11 bases stayed unmatched. The CDR3 coding sequence is TGTGCCAGCAGCTCCCCCGTGGGGACAGGGAGCTCCTACGAGCAGTACTTC. This sequence encodes CASSSPVGTGSSYEQYF.

This chain links TRBV6-6 with TRBJ2-1; D might be TRBD1 or TRBD2, each matching 5 bases. The CDR3 spans 14 residues. Per germline, CDR1 MNHNY and CDR2 SVGAGI (reference sequence). The V and J ends lost 6 bases and 2 bases respectively, with 11 bases between them. CDR3 loop: CASRPLGAYNEQFF. The CDR3 DNA is TGTGCCAGCAGGCCACTAGGGGCCTACAATGAGCAGTTCTTC.

The chain links TRBV2 to TRBJ1-1, with D possibly being TRBD1 (5 bases). V was trimmed by 4 bases and J by 2 bases, leaving 8 bases between them. Germline assignment: CDR1 SNHLY and CDR2 FYNNEI. This CDR3 region has 13 residues. The chain's CDR3 is CASSGRVNTEAFF. In DNA, the CDR3 is TGTGCCAGCAGTGGCAGGGTAAACACTGAAGCTTTCTTT.

V and J are TRBV10-2 and TRBJ2-1, with D possibly TRBD1 on 6 matching bases. V was cut by 8 bases and J by 5 bases, with 16 bases left in between. The CDR3 runs 14 residues. The V gene's germline CDR1 is WSHSY and CDR2 SAAADI. CDR3 DNA: TGCGCCAGCTACCACAGGGTTCAAAACAATGAGCAGTTCTTC. Translation gives CASYHRVQNNEQFF.

The chain recombines TRBV7-9 with TRBJ2-7, with D perhaps TRBD2 (6 bases). This CDR3 region has 14 residues. V was clipped by 1 base and J by 2 bases, with 9 bases between them. Germline V gene sequence: CDR1 SEHNR, CDR2 FQNEAQ (reference sequence). CDR3 DNA: TGTGCCAGCAGCTTAGGTAGCGGCCCCTACGAGCAGTACTTC. Amino acids: CASSLGSGPYEQYF.

The rearrangement uses TRBV11-3 and TRBJ1-3; TRBD1 might be the D (5 bases). CDR3 length: 14 residues. V shed 2 bases and J shed 2 bases, with 7 bases lying between them. Germline-derived CDR1 and CDR2 are SGHNT and YENEEA. CDR3 nucleotides: TGTGCCAGCAGCTTATCAGGGACTGGAAACACCATATATTTT. Its translation: CASSLSGTGNTIYF.

This clone occurred once. The CDR3 reads CASSRTGSNQPQHF. CDR3 nucleotide sequence: TGTGCCAGTAGTCGGACAGGCAGTAATCAGCCCCAGCATTTT. V and J are TRBV19 and TRBJ1-5; 7 nucleotides agree with TRBD1. CDR1 and CDR2 from the germline V gene are LNHDA and SQIVND (reference sequence). V was pared by 5 bases and J by 4 bases, with 5 bases of the junction left unmatched. The CDR3 runs 14 residues.

This clone has a handful of counts. The V call is TRBV25-1, the J call TRBJ2-1; the match to TRBD1 covers 8 bases. The CDR3 has 16 residues. From germline, CDR1 is MGHDK and CDR2 SYGVNS. V dropped 1 base and J dropped 4; count of bases not matched to a gene: 6. CDR3 residues: CASSEFPGQAYNEQFF. The CDR3 DNA sequence: TGTGCCAGCAGTGAATTCCCGGGACAGGCGTACAATGAGCAGTTCTTC.

The rearrangement joins TRBV28 to TRBJ1-2; D gene unclear. The CDR3 totals 11 residues. CDR1 MDHEN and CDR2 SYDVKM come from the germline V gene. Trimming removed 6 bases from V and 4 bases from J, with 6 bases in between. CDR3 sequence reads: CASSMIYGYTF. For the CDR3, the DNA is TGTGCCAGCAGCATGATCTATGGCTACACCTTC.

The CDR3 here is CASSRQGSPIDSNQPQHF. The CDR3 DNA is TGTGCCAGCAGTCGACAGGGGTCTCCCATAGATAGCAATCAGCCCCAGCATTTT. This chain joins TRBV27 and TRBJ1-5; 8 bases are shared with TRBD1. Germline lookup yields CDR1 MNHEY and CDR2 SMNVEV (reference sequence). This CDR3 comprises 18 residues. Trimming cost V 5 bases and J 0 bases; bases outside gene matches: 12.

This clone was seen only once. The chain employs TRBV5-1 and TRBJ2-5; TRBD1 aligns across 9 bases. The end of the DNA aligns better with TRBJ2-7, so the J call may be wrong. From germline, CDR1 is SGHRS and CDR2 YFSETQ. This CDR3 comprises 18 residues. CDR3 loop: CASSSLMWVGQGSHEQYF. The CDR3 DNA reads TGCGCCAGCAGCTCTTTGATGTGGGTTGGACAGGGGTCCCACGAGCAGTACTTC.

The chain has TRBV5-1 and TRBJ2-3; the match to TRBD1 covers 9 bases. The CDR3 is 16 amino acids. Germline CDR1 is SGHRS and CDR2 is YFSETQ. J gave up 1 base and V 0 bases, and 3 bases lay outside the gene matches. The CDR3 sequence: CASSLGDRERTDTQYF. Written as DNA, the CDR3 is TGCGCCAGCAGCTTGGGGGACAGGGAACGCACAGATACGCAGTATTTT.

V gene TRBV25-1 combines with J gene TRBJ1-6; TRBD1 aligns across 9 bases. With 0 bases clipped from V and 7 bases from J, the junction kept 10 bases outside the gene matches. Germline loops: CDR1 MGHDK, CDR2 SYGVNS. CDR3 length equals 18 residues. CDR3 in amino acids: CASSEYYTGGAGNSPLHF. The CDR3 region has the DNA TGTGCCAGCAGTGAATATTACACAGGGGGCGCGGGGAATTCACCCCTCCACTTT.

The gene calls are TRBV6-6 and TRBJ2-7; D may be TRBD1 (5 bases). V lost 0 bases to trimming and J lost 6 bases, with 6 bases between them. The CDR3 is made up of 12 amino acids. Germline CDR1 MNHNY, CDR2 SVGAGI (reference sequence). CDR3 DNA sequence: TGTGCCAGCAGTTACTCAAGGGGCGAGCAGTACTTC. Translating gives CASSYSRGEQYF.